The 8 T cell receptor beta chains below were found in one sample sequenced in a study of blood T cell repertoires in COVID-19. The protocol was immunoSEQ multiplex PCR, while the TCRdb copy is restricted to in-frame clones and leaves out a portion. Altogether about 100,000 clones are present, more than 80% being singletons, with the ten largest covering approximately 31%. Sequences were obtained from peripheral blood. The receptors were sampled from a woman of 80 years or more with acute or convalescent COVID-19.

This chain connects TRBV27 to TRBJ2-3; 7 bases map to TRBD1. Trimming cost V 4 bases and J 4 bases; bases outside gene matches: 8. Germline-derived CDR1 and CDR2 are MNHEY and SMNVEV (reference sequence). The CDR3 covers 15 residues. DNA for the CDR3: TGTGCCAGCAGTTCACAGGGGATTGCCGCAGATACGCAGTATTTT. It is translated as CASSSQGIAADTQYF.

The chain joins TRBV11-2 to TRBJ1-3; D remains unclear. V was trimmed by 1 base and J by 13 bases, leaving 11 bases between them. The V gene's germline CDR1 is SGHAT and CDR2 FQNNGV. The CDR3 extends over 12 amino acids. CDR3 bases: TGTGCCAGCAGCTTAGTCGTTCGGCGGATATATTTT. This sequence encodes CASSLVVRRIYF.

The chain combines TRBV18 with TRBJ1-4; no clear D gene. The V gene's germline CDR1 is KGHSH and CDR2 LQKENI. This CDR3 has 15 residues. V was cut by 2 bases and J by 6 bases, with 13 bases left in between. For the CDR3, the DNA is TGTGCCAGCTCACCAGCGGGGTTTAGTGATGAAAAACTGTTTTTT. It is translated as CASSPAGFSDEKLFF.

The rearrangement joins TRBV6-2 or TRBV6-3 to TRBJ1-4; D call uncertain. CDR1 and CDR2 (germline): MNHEY, SVGEGT. Trimming took 2 bases from V and 1 from J, leaving 8 bases between them. The CDR3 totals 15 residues. Here the CDR3 DNA reads TGTGCCAGCAGTTACGGGTCGGGAACTAATGAAAAACTGTTTTTT. Protein sequence: CASSYGSGTNEKLFF.

The CDR3 DNA reads as TGTGCCAGCAGCCTAGGGTCGGGATCCCGAGACCCACCCCTCCACTTT. Its translation is CASSLGSGSRDPPLHF. The chain combines TRBV7-9 with TRBJ1-6; D not resolved. From germline, CDR1 is SEHNR and CDR2 FQNEAQ (reference sequence). The CDR3 runs 16 residues. Trimming left V 5 bases short and J 11 bases short, with 22 bases between.

The rearrangement joins TRBV5-1 to TRBJ1-4, with unresolved D. CDR1 and CDR2 (germline): SGHRS, YFSETQ. Trimming shortened V by 0 bases and J by 8 bases, and 11 bases separated the two germline ends. There are 14 residues in the CDR3. CDR3 in amino acids: CASSLGQVGEKLFF. CDR3 nucleotide sequence: TGCGCCAGCAGCTTGGGGCAGGTTGGCGAAAAACTGTTTTTT.

The chain recombines TRBV7-6 with TRBJ2-1, with a possible D match to TRBD1 (6 bases). The V end was cut by 0 bases, the J end by 10 bases, with 10 bases between. CDR3 length: 13 residues. CDR1 SGHVS and CDR2 FNYEAQ come from the germline V gene. CDR3 sequence: CASSLAGANEQFF. Written as DNA, the CDR3 is TGTGCCAGCAGCTTAGCGGGGGCGAACGAGCAGTTCTTC.

V and J are TRBV18 and TRBJ2-5; maybe TRBD2 (6 bases). Germline V gene lookup returns CDR1 KGHSH and CDR2 LQKENI. Trimming took 1 base from V and 5 from J, leaving 11 bases between them. CDR3 length: 14 amino acids. The CDR3 reads CASSPQGSGETQYF. The CDR3 DNA reads TGTGCCAGCTCACCACAGGGAAGCGGGGAGACCCAGTACTTC.